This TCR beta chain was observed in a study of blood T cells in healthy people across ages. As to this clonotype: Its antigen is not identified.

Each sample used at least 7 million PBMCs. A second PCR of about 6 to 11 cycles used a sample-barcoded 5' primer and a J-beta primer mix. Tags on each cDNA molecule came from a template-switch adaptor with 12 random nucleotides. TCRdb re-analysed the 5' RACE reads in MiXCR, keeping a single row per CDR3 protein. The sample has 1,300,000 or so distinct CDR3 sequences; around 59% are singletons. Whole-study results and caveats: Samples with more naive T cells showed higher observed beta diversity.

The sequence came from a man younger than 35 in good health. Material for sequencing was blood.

CDR3 residues: CSARVGWVGEKLFF. CDR3 nucleotide sequence: TGCAGTGCTAGAGTAGGGTGGGTGGGTGAAAAACTGTTTTTT. The chain has TRBV20-1 and TRBJ1-4; D gene ambiguous. Germline CDR1 reads DFQATT; CDR2 reads SNEGSKA (reference sequence). The length of the CDR3 is 14 residues. V shed 1 base and J shed 7 bases, with 13 bases lying between them.